This T cell receptor (beta chain) was captured by sequencing in a study of yellow fever vaccine responses in identical twins (dated 2018 in TCRdb). Regarding the study in general: In identical twins, the study followed T cell clones that responded to the vaccine with precision.

Study-level results and caveats: The T cell response to vaccination in identical twins was reported by the authors to appear partly convergent and partly personalized.

By sample share, this clonotype is large (0.1 to 1%). It lacks a known antigen. No qualities accompany the bases; no much larger clone lies one base away. The library was generated by RT-PCR. Sequenced on an Illumina HiSeq 2500. The public reads were run again by TCRdb, first through fastp at Q25 and then through MiXCR, and only productive beta chains were kept. Rows are combined by CDR3 protein, so each entry shows the most common genes and DNA. The sample profile shows some 2,000 distinct CDR3 sequences; 32% of them were found once. In total, the top ten clones hold 5.5% to 7.5% of the sample. The source is a woman between 18 and 29 years old who received the yellow fever vaccine. Donor details come from another sample of the same person, matched by shared clones. Source: T cells from blood (PBMCs), unsorted or a sorted subset (not recorded which), taken before or after yellow fever vaccination (not recorded which).

The DNA sequence is TGCGCCAGCAGCCCGCAGTGGGGCACTGAAGCTTTCTTT. This translates into CASSPQWGTEAFF. This sequence uses TRBV4-1 and TRBJ1-1; the D gene remains uncertain. V lost 4 bases and J lost 4 bases; the stretch between them is 10 bases long. Based on the germline V gene, the CDR1 and CDR2 sequences are MGHRA and YSYEKL. From its cysteine to its phenylalanine, the CDR3 spans 13 amino acids. CDR3 DNA only is kept here, 39 bases in frame from base 1.